These T cell receptor beta chains were read from a single sample in a study of relationships among human T cell subsets. TCRdb passed the multiplex PCR reads through MiXCR, listing each CDR3 protein once. The sample carries more than 7,000 distinct CDR3 sequences, roughly 54% recorded once. Sequenced sample: memory T cells sorted from blood. The receptors originated from a man aged 35 to 55 in good health. Each CDR3 is given with its conserved first and last residue. Each record gives: CDR3 DNA, CDR3 protein, clone size, CDR3 length, V gene, J gene, D gene. A D gene is named only where the DNA matches it firmly. The size field is filled for only some rows; it gives once, few, many or a size class.

DNA: TGCAGTGCTTGGACAGGGTATTCTCCAAGTCAGCCCCAGCATTTT; CDR3: CSAWTGYSPSQPQHF; size: few; length: 15; V: TRBV20-1; J: TRBJ1-5; D: TRBD1
DNA: TGTGCCTGGAGTCCCCGAGAGGAGCTGTTTTTT; CDR3: CAWSPREELFF; size: -; length: 11; V: TRBV30; J: TRBJ2-2; D: -
DNA: TGTGCCTGGAACCGGGGTCCCACTGAAGCTTTCTTT; CDR3: CAWNRGPTEAFF; size: few; length: 12; V: TRBV30; J: TRBJ1-1; D: -
DNA: TGTGCCAGCAGCCGCGCGGGACAAGGGGCCAAAAACATTCAGTACTTC; CDR3: CASSRAGQGAKNIQYF; size: -; length: 16; V: TRBV12-3/TRBV12-4; J: TRBJ2-4; D: -
DNA: TGTGCCAGCAGTTTCGGGACAGCCTACCAAGAGACCCAGTACTTC; CDR3: CASSFGTAYQETQYF; size: -; length: 15; V: TRBV28; J: TRBJ2-5; D: TRBD1
DNA: TGTGCCAGCAGCTTAGGGTTGGGTGGGGCAGCTTTCTTT; CDR3: CASSLGLGGAAFF; size: few; length: 13; V: TRBV11-2; J: TRBJ1-1; D: -
DNA: TGTGCCAGCAGTGCCACTCAAGTCCCCGCGGCTGGGCATACGCAGTATTTT; CDR3: CASSATQVPAAGHTQYF; size: few; length: 17; V: TRBV2; J: TRBJ2-3; D: -
DNA: TGCGCCAGCAGTCCAACAGGGGGCACAGATACGCAGTATTTT; CDR3: CASSPTGGTDTQYF; size: -; length: 14; V: TRBV5-4; J: TRBJ2-3; D: TRBD1
DNA: TGTGCCAGCAGTTACGCCCAGGGTTCCTCGGGGGCCCAGTACTTC; CDR3: CASSYAQGSSGAQYF; size: -; length: 15; V: TRBV6-6; J: TRBJ2-5; D: -
DNA: TGTGCCAGCAGTTCACGACCTCGGTGGGACACCGGGGAGCTGTTTTTT; CDR3: CASSSRPRWDTGELFF; size: -; length: 16; V: TRBV27; J: TRBJ2-2; D: -